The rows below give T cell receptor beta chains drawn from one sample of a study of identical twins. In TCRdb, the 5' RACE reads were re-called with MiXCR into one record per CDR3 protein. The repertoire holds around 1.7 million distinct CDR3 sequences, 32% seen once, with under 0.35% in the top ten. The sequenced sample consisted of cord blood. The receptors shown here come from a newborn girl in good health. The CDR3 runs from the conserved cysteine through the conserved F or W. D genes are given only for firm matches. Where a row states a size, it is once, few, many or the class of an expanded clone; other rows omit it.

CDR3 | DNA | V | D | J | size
CASSLVYRQETQYF | TGTGCCAGCAGCTTAGTCTACCGTCAGGAGACCCAGTACTTC | TRBV7-2 | - | TRBJ2-5 | few
CVSSLSNSGANVLTF | TGTGTCAGCAGTTTATCTAACTCTGGGGCCAACGTCCTGACTTTC | TRBV27 | - | TRBJ2-6 | -
CASQRLAGVIYNEQFF | TGTGCCAGCCAGAGGCTAGCGGGGGTTATTTACAATGAGCAGTTCTTC | TRBV6-2/TRBV6-3 | TRBD2 | TRBJ2-1 | -
CASSEATGRREQFF | TGTGCCAGCAGTGAAGCTACGGGAAGACGCGAGCAGTTCTTC | TRBV2 | - | TRBJ2-1 | -
CASSEFGMGDQPQHF | TGCGCCAGCAGTGAGTTCGGAATGGGGGATCAGCCCCAGCATTTT | TRBV10-1 | - | TRBJ1-5 | few
CSAAQGAYEQYF | TGCAGTGCTGCACAGGGGGCCTACGAGCAGTACTTC | TRBV20-1 | TRBD1 | TRBJ2-7 | few
CSATPSPGQGGYEQYF | TGCAGTGCTACTCCATCACCGGGACAGGGAGGCTACGAGCAGTACTTC | TRBV20-1 | TRBD1 | TRBJ2-7 | few
CASSYGGGQGETQYF | TGTGCCAGCAGTTACGGCGGAGGGCAGGGGGAGACCCAGTACTTC | TRBV6-5 | - | TRBJ2-5 | few
CASSYGRLAGAYNGQFF | TGTGCCAGCAGTTACGGGAGACTAGCGGGAGCATACAATGGGCAGTTCTTC | TRBV6-2/TRBV6-3 | TRBD2 | TRBJ2-1 | once
CSARGLAVNTQYF | TGCAGTGCTAGGGGACTAGCGGTTAATACGCAGTATTTT | TRBV20-1 | TRBD2 | TRBJ2-3 | few
CASSQFLWDRVAKNIQYF | TGTGCCAGCAGCCAGTTTCTTTGGGACAGGGTAGCCAAAAACATTCAGTACTTC | TRBV3-1 | TRBD1 | TRBJ2-4 | few
CSAGASGGASTDTQYF | TGCAGTGCCGGAGCCTCAGGGGGGGCTAGCACAGATACGCAGTATTTT | TRBV20-1 | - | TRBJ2-3 | -
CASSQDPGSNYGYTF | TGTGCCAGCAGCCAAGATCCAGGGTCTAACTATGGCTACACCTTC | TRBV4-2 | - | TRBJ1-2 | many
CASSLGPGGPSTDTQYF | TGTGCCAGCAGCCTCGGTCCGGGAGGGCCAAGCACAGATACGCAGTATTTT | TRBV3-1 | TRBD2 | TRBJ2-3 | few
CASSQSLLSSGRRGEQFF | TGCGCCAGCAGCCAATCCCTCTTGTCGAGCGGGAGACGGGGTGAGCAGTTCTTC | TRBV4-1 | TRBD2 | TRBJ2-1 | -
CASSLVTHTGELFF | TGTGCCAGCAGCTTAGTCACCCACACCGGGGAGCTGTTTTTT | TRBV7-2 | - | TRBJ2-2 | few
CASSQGAGTYYEQYF | TGTGCCAGCAGCCAAGGGGCAGGGACCTACTACGAGCAGTACTTC | TRBV3-1 | - | TRBJ2-7 | -
CAISEPFLNTIYF | TGTGCCATCAGTGAGCCCTTCCTAAACACCATATATTTT | TRBV10-3 | - | TRBJ1-3 | -
CASSLAPGSYNEQFF | TGTGCCAGCAGCTTAGCTCCGGGTTCCTACAATGAGCAGTTCTTC | TRBV5-1 | - | TRBJ2-1 | many
CASARRESRTQYF | TGTGCCAGCGCCCGAAGGGAGTCTCGGACCCAGTACTTC | TRBV7-9 | - | TRBJ2-5 | -
CASSPSREPYGYTF | TGTGCCAGCAGCCCATCCCGGGAACCCTATGGCTACACCTTC | TRBV4-2 | - | TRBJ1-2 | few
CASSPREASRRRQETQYF | TGTGCCAGCAGCCCCCGAGAGGCTAGCAGGAGGCGGCAAGAGACCCAGTACTTC | TRBV4-2 | - | TRBJ2-5 | few
CASSLSLADYYNEQYF | TGTGCCAGCAGCTTAAGCCTAGCGGACTACTACAATGAGCAGTACTTC | TRBV11-1 | TRBD2 | TRBJ2-7 | -
CASSSPWVSEAFF | TGTGCCAGCAGTTCCCCCTGGGTTTCTGAAGCTTTCTTT | TRBV6-6 | - | TRBJ1-1 | few
CASSSSRQVRSTDTQYF | TGTGCCAGCAGCTCCTCCCGACAAGTTAGAAGCACAGATACGCAGTATTTT | TRBV7-9 | - | TRBJ2-3 | -
CASSLGRLAGVYF | TGCGCCAGCAGCTTGGGTCGACTAGCGGGAGTGTATTTT | TRBV5-1 | TRBD2 | TRBJ2-3 | -